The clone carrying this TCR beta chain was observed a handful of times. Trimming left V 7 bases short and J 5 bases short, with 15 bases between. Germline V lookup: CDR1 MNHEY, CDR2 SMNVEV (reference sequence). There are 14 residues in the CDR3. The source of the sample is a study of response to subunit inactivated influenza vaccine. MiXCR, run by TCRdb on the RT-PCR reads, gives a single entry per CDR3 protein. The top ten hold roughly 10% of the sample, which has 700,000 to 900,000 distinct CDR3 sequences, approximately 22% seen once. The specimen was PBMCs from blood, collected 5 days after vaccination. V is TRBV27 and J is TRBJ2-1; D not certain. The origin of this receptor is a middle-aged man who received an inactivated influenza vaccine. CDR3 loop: CASKSGTPHNEQFF. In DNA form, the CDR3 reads TGTGCCAGCAAAAGTGGAACCCCACACAATGAGCAGTTCTTC.